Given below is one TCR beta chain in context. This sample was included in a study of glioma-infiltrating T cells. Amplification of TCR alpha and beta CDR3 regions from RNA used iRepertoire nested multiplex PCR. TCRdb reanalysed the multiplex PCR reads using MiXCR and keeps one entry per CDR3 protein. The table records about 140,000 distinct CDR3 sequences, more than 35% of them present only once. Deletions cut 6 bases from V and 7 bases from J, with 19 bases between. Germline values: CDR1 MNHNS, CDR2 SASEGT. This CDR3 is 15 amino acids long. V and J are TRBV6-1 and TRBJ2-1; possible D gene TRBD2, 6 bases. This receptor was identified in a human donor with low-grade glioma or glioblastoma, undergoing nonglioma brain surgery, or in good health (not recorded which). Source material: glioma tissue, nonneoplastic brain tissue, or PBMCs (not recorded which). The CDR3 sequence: CASRPLRTTGNEQFF. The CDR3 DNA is TGTGCCAGCAGACCTTTGAGGACTACCGGGAATGAGCAGTTCTTC.